These 19 T cell receptor beta chains came from one sample sequenced in a study of blood T cells in healthy people across ages. A second PCR of 7 to 11 cycles used a sample-barcoded 5' primer and a J-beta primer mix. Using its own MiXCR run on the 5' RACE reads, TCRdb lists one record per CDR3 protein. This table has about 1.5 million distinct CDR3 sequences, approximately 42% appearing once. The sequencing sample was made of blood. Receptors were obtained from a young woman in good health.

This clonotype was counted a few times. V and J are TRBV25-1 and TRBJ1-2, with D perhaps matching TRBD1 (6 bases). The CDR3 is made up of 16 amino acids. Trimming took 3 bases from V and 5 from J, leaving 19 bases between them. CDR1 and CDR2 from the germline V gene are MGHDK and SYGVNS. The CDR3 DNA reads TGTGCCAGCAGTGACTACGGGACACAGGCCCTTTATGGCTACACCTTC. Its protein is CASSDYGTQALYGYTF.

The V and J genes are TRBV2 and TRBJ2-1; 8 nucleotides align to TRBD2. Germline CDR1 reads SNHLY; CDR2 reads FYNNEI. The CDR3 runs 15 residues. J was trimmed by 4 bases and V by 8 bases; bases with no gene match: 10. For the CDR3, the DNA is TGTGCCAGCGATGATCGGCTAGCGGGTTACAATGAGCAGTTCTTC. It encodes CASDDRLAGYNEQFF.

This clonotype was seen a few times. J is TRBJ1-3 and V is TRBV20-1; maybe TRBD1 (5 bases). The CDR3 contains 16 residues. Germline V gives CDR1 DFQATT, CDR2 SNEGSKA (reference sequence). Trimming removed 4 bases from V and 0 bases from J, with 16 bases in between. CDR3 loop: CSANPGESDSGNTIYF. The CDR3 bases are TGCAGTGCTAATCCGGGGGAGTCCGACTCTGGAAACACCATATATTTT.

The chain joins TRBV6-6 to TRBJ2-2, with no clear D. V lost 1 base to trimming and J lost 4 bases, with 4 bases between them. CDR1 and CDR2 (germline): MNHNY, SVGAGI (reference sequence). The CDR3 is made up of 13 amino acids. The CDR3 nucleotides read TGTGCCAGCAGTTACTGGGCCACCGGGGAGCTGTTTTTT. This encodes CASSYWATGELFF.

In its sample, this clonotype was seen once. J is TRBJ2-4 and V is TRBV10-3; D gene unclear. V lost 2 bases, J lost 0 bases, and 14 bases lay in between. CDR1 and CDR2 from the germline V gene are ENHRY and SYGVKD. The CDR3 extends over 17 amino acids. As DNA, the CDR3 is TGTGCCATCAGTGAGAAAAGACACTTACTAGCCAAAAACATTCAGTACTTC. It translates to CAISEKRHLLAKNIQYF.

This clonotype was counted at least ten times. The chain joins TRBV29-1 to TRBJ2-7, with a tentative D call TRBD1 (5 bases). Germline V lookup: CDR1 SQVTM, CDR2 ANQGSEA. V was pared by 2 bases and J by 3 bases, with 11 bases between. This CDR3 has 13 residues. CDR3 protein: CSVEKTADYEQYF. As DNA, the CDR3 is TGCAGCGTTGAAAAGACAGCCGACTACGAGCAGTACTTC.

This chain connects TRBV15 to TRBJ1-4; D perhaps matches TRBD1 (6 bases). Trimming removed 1 base at V and 8 bases at J, with 17 bases between. This CDR3 is built from 16 residues. In germline, CDR1 is LNHNV, CDR2 YYDKDF (reference sequence). The CDR3: CATSRVPRGAGEKLFF. The CDR3 nucleotides are TGTGCCACCAGCAGAGTCCCTCGGGGGGCGGGGGAAAAACTGTTTTTT.

This clonotype appeared a few times. The CDR3 region is CASTKDRLGSTDTQYF. The DNA for the CDR3 is TGTGCCAGCACCAAGGACAGACTTGGCAGCACAGATACGCAGTATTTT. The rearrangement joins TRBV7-2 to TRBJ2-3, with D perhaps TRBD1 (6 bases). The CDR3 sequence is 16 residues long. Germline-derived CDR1 and CDR2 are SGHTA and FQGNSA. Trimming removed 7 bases at V and 0 bases at J, with 17 bases between. The full variable domain, in which reference TRBV7-2 and TRBJ2-3 provide the parts outside the CDR3, is GAGVSQSPSNKVTEKGKDVELRCDPISGHTALYWYRQSLGQGLEFLIYFQGNSAPDKSGLPSDRFSAERTGGSVSTLTIQRTQQEDSAVYLCASTKDRLGSTDTQYFGPGTRLTVL.

This clonotype was observed many times. V usage is TRBV29-1 and J usage is TRBJ2-5; D unclear. The CDR3 has 11 residues. Between the trimmed V and J ends, which lost 4 bases and 3 bases, there was a span of 6 bases. From germline, CDR1 is SQVTM and CDR2 ANQGSEA. Here the CDR3 DNA reads TGCAGCGTTGCCCGCGAAGAGACCCAGTACTTC. Translated: CSVAREETQYF.

The table lists this clonotype with a few counts. V and J are TRBV7-2 and TRBJ2-4; tentative D call: TRBD2 (6 bases). The CDR3 is made up of 13 amino acids. The V gene lost 1 base and the J gene lost 7 bases, with 8 bases spanning the gap. Germline CDR1 SGHTA, CDR2 FQGNSA. The CDR3 nucleotides are TGTGCCAGCAGCTTAGTCAGCGGGAACATTCAGTACTTC. Amino acids: CASSLVSGNIQYF.

The chain combines TRBV5-1 with TRBJ2-3, with 8 bases identical to TRBD2. CDR3 length: 14 amino acids. From germline, CDR1 is SGHRS and CDR2 YFSETQ. V shed 7 bases and J 4 bases; nucleotides not matched to a gene: 8. CDR3 DNA sequence: TGCGCCAGCGGAACGGGGGGGGCCCCAGATACGCAGTATTTT. It encodes CASGTGGAPDTQYF.

The rearrangement uses TRBV12-3 or TRBV12-4 and TRBJ2-5, with D hard to call. The CDR3 runs 14 residues. With 6 bases removed from V and 2 bases from J, the gap between germline ends came to 13 bases. The CDR3 sequence: CASSLPVYQETQYF. CDR3 coding DNA: TGTGCCAGCAGCCTACCAGTTTATCAAGAGACCCAGTACTTC.

V gene TRBV9 combines with J gene TRBJ2-7; D gene unclear. Trimming cost V 0 bases and J 3 bases, with 10 bases left between them. The CDR3 has 14 residues. Germline V lookup: CDR1 SGDLS, CDR2 YYNGEE. The CDR3 bases are TGTGCCAGCAGCGTAGAGGCGGCTAACTACGAGCAGTACTTC. This codes for CASSVEAANYEQYF.

This clonotype appeared a few times. V is TRBV24-1 and J is TRBJ2-1; D gene uncertain. Trimming removed 5 bases from V and 6 bases from J, with 7 bases in between. In germline, CDR1 is KGHDR, CDR2 SFDVKD. The CDR3 totals 12 residues. CDR3 region: CATSGGPNEQFF. The DNA for the CDR3 is TGTGCCACCAGTGGAGGACCCAATGAGCAGTTCTTC.

The chain couples TRBV4-1 to TRBJ2-7; 7 nucleotides align to TRBD1. The length of the CDR3 is 16 residues. The trim removed 5 bases at V and 2 bases at J, leaving 12 bases unmatched. Germline V CDR1 and CDR2: MGHRA, YSYEKL. CDR3 sequence reads: CASSAQRTGMTYEQYF. CDR3 in DNA: TGCGCCAGCAGCGCCCAACGGACAGGAATGACCTACGAGCAGTACTTC.

This clonotype showed up just a few times. The chain couples TRBV6-6 to TRBJ2-5; 12 bases are shared with TRBD2. Germline V lookup: CDR1 MNHNY, CDR2 SVGAGI (reference sequence). The ends lost 5 bases at V and 1 base at J; junction bases unmatched: 2. The CDR3 is 15 amino acids. The CDR3 nucleotides read TGTGCCAGCAGTACGACTAGCGGGGGCCAAGAGACCCAGTACTTC. This codes for CASSTTSGGQETQYF.

This chain connects TRBV20-1 to TRBJ2-7, with D possibly being TRBD1 (5 bases). The CDR3 has 11 amino acids. Germline assignment: CDR1 DFQATT and CDR2 SNEGSKA (reference sequence). V lost 2 bases and J lost 6, with 8 bases in between. The chain's CDR3 is CSARRGIEQYF. CDR3 bases: TGCAGTGCTAGAAGGGGAATCGAGCAGTACTTC.

The chain combines TRBV20-1 with TRBJ2-1; 7 bases align to TRBD2. The CDR3 covers 12 residues. Germline lookup yields CDR1 DFQATT and CDR2 SNEGSKA (reference sequence). The V and J ends lost 6 bases and 3 bases, in that order; junction bases with no gene match: 2. Written as DNA, the CDR3 is TGCAGTGCCGGGGGGTTCTACAATGAGCAGTTCTTC. This codes for CSAGGFYNEQFF.

This clonotype was found a few times. The gene calls are TRBV20-1 and TRBJ2-7; D might be TRBD2 (6 bases). The germline gives CDR1 DFQATT, CDR2 SNEGSKA (reference sequence). V gave up 5 bases and J gave up 0 bases, with 14 bases separating them. The CDR3 sequence is 14 residues long. The CDR3 DNA sequence: TGCAGTGCTCTTCACGGGAGAGGCTCCTACGAGCAGTACTTC. As protein: CSALHGRGSYEQYF.